This TCR beta chain was identified during a study of Ad26.COV2.S vaccination and SARS-CoV-2 variants. Across the study: Intramuscular Ad26.COV2.S doses were given once or twice, 56 days apart. General observations from the study: Vaccinees showed greater spike-specific TCR breadth than placebo recipients. Spike-specific responses of CD8+ and CD4+ T cells were reported to display substantial breadth after vaccination.

Remarks on this clone: Its target is not known.

This sample's treatment: about 20 received Ad26.COV2.S at low or high dose, single or two shots; about five received placebo; per-sample allocation not given. All samples were drawn on day 63, counting from the first vaccine or placebo injection. Using immunoSEQ multiplex PCR, the repertoire was profiled, and TCRdb retains in-frame clones only, with some absent. Of about 350,000 clones listed, 70% to 90% are singletons. After removal of 5 bases from V and 5 bases from J, the junction contained 9 bases not matched to a gene. CDR3 length: 14 residues. Germline CDR1 and CDR2: SGHNT and YYREEE (reference sequence).

The sample consisted of peripheral blood, taken in a trial of Ad26.COV2.S vaccine versus placebo. This TCR was recovered from a person aged 18-60 years who received the Ad26.COV2.S COVID-19 vaccine or a placebo. The chain couples TRBV5-4 to TRBJ1-1; 7 bases map to TRBD1. The CDR3 region is CASSTAEGATEAFF. CDR3 sequence (DNA): TGTGCCAGCAGTACTGCGGAGGGGGCTACTGAAGCTTTCTTT.